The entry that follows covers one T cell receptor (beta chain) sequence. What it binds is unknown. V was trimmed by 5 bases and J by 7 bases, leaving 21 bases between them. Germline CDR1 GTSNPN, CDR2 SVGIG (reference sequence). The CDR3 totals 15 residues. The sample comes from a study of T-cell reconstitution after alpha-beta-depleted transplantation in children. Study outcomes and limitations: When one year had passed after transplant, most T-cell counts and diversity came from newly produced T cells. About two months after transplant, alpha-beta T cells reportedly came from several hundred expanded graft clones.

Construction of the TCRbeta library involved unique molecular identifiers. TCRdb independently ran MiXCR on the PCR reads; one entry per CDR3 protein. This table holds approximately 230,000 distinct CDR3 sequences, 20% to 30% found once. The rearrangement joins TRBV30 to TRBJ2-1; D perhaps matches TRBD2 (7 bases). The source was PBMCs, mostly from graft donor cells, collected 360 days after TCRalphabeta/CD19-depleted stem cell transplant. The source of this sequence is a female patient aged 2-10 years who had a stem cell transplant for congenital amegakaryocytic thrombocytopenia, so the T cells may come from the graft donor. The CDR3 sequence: CAWGRGEGWDNEQFF. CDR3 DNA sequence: TGTGCCTGGGGTAGGGGGGAGGGGTGGGATAATGAGCAGTTCTTC.